The 13 T cell receptor beta chains listed next were all sequenced from one sample in a study of T cells in Graves' hyperthyroidism and ophthalmopathy. The investigators amplified TCR beta CDR3 regions from RNA transcripts. RT-PCR in the first round (using the HTBI primer set) targeted the TCR CDR3. TCRdb ran MiXCR on the multiplex PCR reads and lists one entry per CDR3 protein. The sample shows about 500,000 distinct CDR3 sequences, 15% to 20% of them seen only once. Sequencing used blood. The receptors shown here come from a woman aged 18-35 years with Graves' ophthalmopathy.

This rearrangement joins TRBV7-2 to TRBJ2-1; the match to TRBD2 covers 9 bases. The junction had 3 bases not matched to a gene; V was cut back by 1 base and J by 8 bases. Germline V gives CDR1 SGHTA, CDR2 FQGNSA. This CDR3 comprises 14 residues. CDR3 residues: CASSLEAGGHEQFF. The CDR3 bases are TGTGCCAGCAGCTTAGAAGCGGGAGGCCATGAGCAGTTCTTC.

This clonotype was counted between two and nine times. V usage is TRBV6-2 or TRBV6-3 and J usage is TRBJ1-5, with a tentative D call TRBD1 (5 bases). CDR1 is MNHEY, CDR2 SVGEGT, per germline. The CDR3 contains 13 residues. V was clipped by 6 bases and J by 15 bases, with 21 bases between them. The CDR3 reads CASRRGRDGFLHF. CDR3 in DNA: TGTGCCAGCAGGAGGGGCAGGGACGGGTTCCTGCATTTT.

The chain couples TRBV6-2 or TRBV6-3 to TRBJ2-2; D perhaps matches TRBD1 (6 bases). The CDR3 length is 18 residues. Looked up from germline, CDR1 is MNHEY and CDR2 is SVGEGT. V was clipped by 3 bases and J by 1 base, with 18 bases between them. CDR3 DNA: TGTGCCAGCAGTTATTCGATGGGACACGCGAAGAACACCGGGGAGCTGTTTTTT. Its protein is CASSYSMGHAKNTGELFF.

This clonotype was recorded at least ten times. The chain carries TRBV7-2 and TRBJ2-7; 7 bases are a match to TRBD1. The junction had 10 bases not matched to a gene; V was cut back by 7 bases and J by 4 bases. The germline V gene encodes CDR1 SGHTA and CDR2 FQGNSA. The CDR3 extends over 14 amino acids. CDR3 nucleotide sequence: TGTGCCAGCACCCCCCGAGGGGGCGGTTACGAGCAGTACTTC. Its protein product is CASTPRGGGYEQYF.

This clonotype was counted a few times. The chain is built from TRBV4-1 and TRBJ1-1, with D tentatively TRBD1 (6 bases). This CDR3 spans 16 amino acids. CDR1 is MGHRA, CDR2 YSYEKL, per germline. Trimming pared 0 bases from V and 5 bases from J, leaving 16 bases between. In DNA form, the CDR3 reads TGCGCCAGCAGCCAAGATCCTGGGGGGCTTTCGACTGAAGCTTTCTTT. Translated, it gives CASSQDPGGLSTEAFF.

This clonotype was observed at least ten times. The V call is TRBV18, the J call TRBJ2-5; 7 bases are shared with TRBD2. Germline trimming cut 3 bases from V and 4 bases from J; bases unmatched to any gene: 2. Per the germline V gene, CDR1 is KGHSH and CDR2 is LQKENI. CDR3 length: 13 residues. The DNA of the CDR3 is TGTGCCAGCTCACCGGGACTACGAGAGACCCAGTACTTC. Protein: CASSPGLRETQYF.

This clonotype was observed at least ten times. V gene TRBV28 combines with J gene TRBJ1-5; TRBD1 matches at 7 bases. V was clipped by 6 bases and J by 1 base; unmatched bases: 6. Germline-derived CDR1 and CDR2 are MDHEN and SYDVKM. This CDR3 has 15 amino acids. The CDR3 region has the DNA TGTGCCAGCAGCCCGGACAGGAGGAGCAATCAGCCCCAGCATTTT. The encoded protein is CASSPDRRSNQPQHF. Full variable domain (rest looked up from reference TRBV28 and TRBJ1-5): DVKVTQSSRYLVKRTGEKVFLECVQDMDHENMFWYRQDPGLGLRLIYFSYDVKMKEKGDIPEGYSVSREKKERFSLILESASTNQTSMYLCASSPDRRSNQPQHFGDGTRLSIL.

In its sample, this clonotype was seen once. The chain carries TRBV20-1 and TRBJ2-3; 9 nucleotides agree with TRBD2. The CDR3 is made up of 14 amino acids. V was clipped by 6 bases and J by 3 bases; unmatched bases: 7. Germline loops: CDR1 DFQATT, CDR2 SNEGSKA (reference sequence). CDR3 in DNA: TGCAGTGCACCCTCCAGCGGGAGGACAGATACGCAGTATTTT. Protein sequence: CSAPSSGRTDTQYF.

This clonotype was recorded at least ten times. The chain links TRBV9 to TRBJ1-2, with D possibly matching TRBD1 (6 bases). Germline-derived CDR1 and CDR2 are SGDLS and YYNGEE. The V gene lost 6 bases and the J gene lost 10 bases, with 19 bases spanning the gap. The CDR3 extends over 13 amino acids. The CDR3 DNA reads TGTGCCAGCACCGCAAGCGGGGGGGGCGACTACACCTTC. It encodes CASTASGGGDYTF.

This clonotype was seen at least ten times. The J gene is TRBJ2-1, the V gene TRBV2; D ambiguous. This CDR3 has 11 residues. With 6 bases removed from V and 7 bases from J, the gap between germline ends came to 7 bases. Germline assignment: CDR1 SNHLY and CDR2 FYNNEI. The CDR3 nucleotides are TGTGCCAGCAGAGACACGAATGAGCAGTTCTTC. Amino acid sequence: CASRDTNEQFF. Looking up the rest from reference TRBV2 and TRBJ2-1 gives the full variable domain: EPEVTQTPSHQVTQMGQEVILRCVPISNHLYFYWYRQILGQKVEFLVSFYNNEISEKSEIFDDQFSVERPDGSNFTLKIRSTKLEDSAMYFCASRDTNEQFFGPGTRLTVL.

In this sample, this clonotype turned up a few times. Since a much larger clone is just one base distant, this may be a read error. The gene calls are TRBV6-1 and TRBJ2-7, with D perhaps matching TRBD1 or TRBD2 (6 bases each). This CDR3 has 14 amino acids. In germline, CDR1 is MNHNS, CDR2 SASEGT. In DNA form, the CDR3 reads TGTGTCAGCAGTGAAGCACCACAGGGAGGCGAGCAGTACTTC. Translation: CVSSEAPQGGEQYF.

Many counts were recorded for this clonotype. This sequence joins TRBV11-3 and TRBJ2-1; D gene unclear. V lost 6 bases and J lost 10, with 10 bases in between. Per germline, CDR1 SGHNT and CDR2 YENEEA. The CDR3 spans 11 residues. CDR3 amino acids: CASSPYVEQFF. CDR3 nucleotide sequence: TGTGCCAGCAGTCCCTATGTCGAGCAGTTCTTC.

There are many counts of this clonotype. The rearrangement joins TRBV20-1 to TRBJ1-2, with 10 bases fitting TRBD1. The CDR3 totals 14 residues. Germline loops: CDR1 DFQATT, CDR2 SNEGSKA (reference sequence). The V gene end was trimmed by 5 bases and the J gene end by 8 bases; junction bases not matched to a gene: 11. The CDR3 sequence is CSAPRDRGVEGYTF. The CDR3 DNA is TGCAGTGCTCCGAGGGACAGGGGAGTAGAGGGCTACACCTTC.